This T cell receptor beta chain was sequenced in a study of T cell clones after liver transplantation. Study at large: Three of eight recipients were HCV-positive; others had non-autoimmune, non-viral indications.

Trimming cost V 0 bases and J 0 bases, with 5 bases left between them. The germline V gene has CDR1 SGHAT and CDR2 FQDESV (reference sequence). The CDR3 covers 14 residues. Assay used: immunoSEQ multiplex PCR; TCRdb lists only in-frame clones, some missing. The repertoire consists of under 130,000 clones, with around 84% occurring once and the leading ten covering approximately 2.8%. About this clone itself: Antigen unknown.

Study-wide findings and caveats: Compared with third party-reactive sequences, donor-reactive ones declined more, independent of withdrawal success.

The genes are TRBV11-1 and TRBJ2-5; no clear D. The clonotype originates from a human patient who received a liver transplant. Some T cells may have originated in the graft donor. This sample comprised CD4+ T cells from blood, obtained approximately 4 years after liver transplant. Here the CDR3 reads CASSLALHQETQYF. The CDR3 DNA reads TGTGCCAGCAGCTTAGCGCTGCACCAAGAGACCCAGTACTTC. The full variable domain, completed using reference TRBV11-1 and TRBJ2-5, is EAEVAQSPRYKITEKSQAVAFWCDPISGHATLYWYRQILGQGPELLVQFQDESVVDDSQLPKDRFSAERLKGVDSTLKIQPAELGDSAMYLCASSLALHQETQYFGPGTRLLVL.